The present TCR beta chain was sequenced within a study of spatial heterogeneity in lung cancer. In the library, each TCR cDNA molecule bore its own unique molecular identifier. TCRdb called the 5' RACE reads again in MiXCR, with one record for every CDR3 protein. The sample lists more than 95,000 distinct CDR3 sequences, roughly an eighth occurring once. This sample's time point: blood at routine non-recurrence follow-up after resection. Whole RNA obtained from tumor, nontumor lung or frozen PBMC underwent sequencing without sorting. V shed 4 bases, J shed 0 bases, and the junction held 3 bases outside the gene matches. CDR1 LGHNA and CDR2 YNFKEQ come from the germline V gene. This CDR3 has 16 amino acids.

This chain uses TRBV4-2 with TRBJ2-3; 11 bases map to TRBD2. The input for sequencing was PBMCs, taken at follow-up. The receptor was derived from a male donor with early-stage non-small cell lung cancer. The CDR3 reads CASSLGLADSTDTQYF. CDR3 DNA sequence: TGTGCCAGCAGCCTGGGACTAGCGGACAGCACAGATACGCAGTATTTT.